The next 12 T cell receptor beta chains were all read from a single sample in a study of PD-1 blockade in classical Hodgkin lymphoma (dated by TCRdb to 2020 to 2022). Library prep was done by the immunoSEQ multiplex PCR assay. TCRdb re-hosts the immuneACCESS table, in-frame sequences only. Its copies lack some clones; in the studies checked, an unresolved V gene accounts for under half of them, and the cause for the rest is not known. The sample includes just under 20,000 clones, with around 86% observed a single time. Of the sample, around 1.3% is held by the ten largest clones. The time point tag for this specimen amounts to: newly diagnosed, previously untreated cHL patient sample. A Miltenyi CD4+ T cell isolation kit was used for magnetic negative selection to purify CD4+ T cells from thawed PBMCs. Specimen: CD4+ T cells from blood. These receptors were collected from a human donor with classical Hodgkin lymphoma.

The chain is built from TRBV9 and TRBJ2-1; D uncertain. The CDR3 runs to 16 residues. Trimming took 0 bases from V and 0 from J, leaving 10 bases between them. Germline-derived CDR1 and CDR2 are SGDLS and YYNGEE. The CDR3 bases are TGTGCCAGCAGCGTAGAGGCCCTATCCTCCTACAATGAGCAGTTCTTC. It yields the protein CASSVEALSSYNEQFF.

This chain connects TRBV21-1 to TRBJ1-1; the listed D gene, TRBD1, was not tested against the DNA. TRBV21-1 is a pseudogene locus. This CDR3 comprises 16 residues. The CDR3 sequence: CASSPPRTALALEAFF. Written as DNA, the CDR3 is TGTGCCAGCAGCCCCCCCCGGACAGCGCTTGCCCTTGAAGCTTTCTTT.

CDR3 nucleotide sequence: TGTGCCATCAGCCGGGACAGGGGTCGGAATGAGCAGTTCTTC. It translates to CAISRDRGRNEQFF. The chain carries TRBV10-3 and TRBJ2-1, with 10 bases identical to TRBD1. The CDR3 spans 14 residues. Germline lookup yields CDR1 ENHRY and CDR2 SYGVKD. J lost 7 bases, V lost 6 bases, and 6 bases had no gene match.

In this sample, this clone turned up a few times. This chain links TRBV13 with TRBJ1-2; unclear D gene. The V and J ends lost 5 bases and 7 bases respectively, with 8 bases between them. Germline V gives CDR1 PRHDT, CDR2 FYEKMQ (reference sequence). The CDR3 spans 11 residues. The CDR3 DNA is TGTGCCAGCAGCCCAACTAGTGGCTACACCTTC. Its translation is CASSPTSGYTF.

This clone was seen only a few times. V and J are TRBV19 and TRBJ1-1, with 10 bases identical to TRBD1. The CDR3 has 14 residues. The V gene's germline CDR1 is LNHDA and CDR2 SQIVND (reference sequence). With V trimmed by 3 bases and J by 4 bases, 2 bases remained unmatched. The chain's CDR3 is CASSIRDRGTEAFF. CDR3 DNA: TGTGCCAGTAGTATCAGGGACAGGGGCACTGAAGCTTTCTTT.

The gene calls are TRBV7-8 and TRBJ1-5; D ambiguous. Germline V gene data show CDR1 as SGHVS and CDR2 as FQNEAQ. V lost 5 bases to trimming and J lost 4 bases, with 12 bases between them. This CDR3 spans 14 amino acids. Here the CDR3 reads CASSHRPGNQPQHF. In nucleotides, the CDR3 is TGTGCCAGCAGCCACCGCCCGGGAAATCAGCCCCAGCATTTT.

This clone has just a few counts. The V gene is TRBV5-1, the J gene TRBJ1-1; D unclear. Trimming left V 2 bases short and J 0 bases short, with 8 bases between. The V gene's germline CDR1 is SGHRS and CDR2 YFSETQ. The CDR3 has 14 amino acids. CDR3 nucleotides: TGCGCCAGCAGCTTAAGGGAGATGAACACTGAAGCTTTCTTT. Amino acids: CASSLREMNTEAFF.

The gene calls are TRBV10-1 and TRBJ1-2; TRBD1 matches 9 bases. Per the germline V gene, CDR1 is WNHNN and CDR2 is SYGVQD (reference sequence). The CDR3 has 12 residues. V lost 6 bases, J lost 14 bases, and 10 bases stayed unmatched. CDR3 bases: TGCGCCAGCAGGGATTCACAGGGGGCGGGAACCTTC. It codes for CASRDSQGAGTF.

V usage is TRBV5-1 and J usage is TRBJ1-3; D perhaps matches TRBD1 (5 bases). The CDR3 consists of 17 residues. V lost 4 bases and J lost 3, with 20 bases in between. In germline, CDR1 is SGHRS, CDR2 YFSETQ. The CDR3, as DNA: TGCGCCAGCAGCCCCGACAGTTTGGGTCTCTTTGGAAACACCATATATTTT. It codes for CASSPDSLGLFGNTIYF.

The J gene is TRBJ1-1, the V gene TRBV2, with D possibly TRBD1 on 5 matching bases. V lost 4 bases to trimming and J lost 3 bases, with 9 bases between them. There are 13 residues in the CDR3. Germline V gene sequence: CDR1 SNHLY, CDR2 FYNNEI. CDR3 sequence reads: CASSVRGDTEAFF. The CDR3 nucleotides are TGTGCCAGCAGTGTCCGAGGGGACACTGAAGCTTTCTTT.

This chain connects TRBV2 to TRBJ2-1; D might be TRBD2 (5 bases). Germline values: CDR1 SNHLY, CDR2 FYNNEI. This CDR3 region has 11 residues. The V gene lost 8 bases and the J gene lost 6 bases, with 8 bases spanning the gap. DNA of the CDR3: TGTGCCAGCGACTACTTCAATGAGCAGTTCTTC. It translates to CASDYFNEQFF.

The V gene is TRBV28, the J gene TRBJ1-2; no clear D. The CDR3 contains 11 residues. Germline V gene lookup returns CDR1 MDHEN and CDR2 SYDVKM. V lost 2 bases, J lost 8 bases, and 6 bases lay in between. In DNA form, the CDR3 reads TGTGCCAGCAGTTTAGCCGGGGGCTACACCTTC. Its protein is CASSLAGGYTF.